The present TCR beta chain was sequenced within a study of radiotherapy plus CTLA-4 blockade in lung cancer. Study information: There were objective responses in 18% of patients, and around 30% had disease control.

Sequenced by immunoSEQ multiplex PCR; TCRdb stores in-frame clones only, minus some. The data contain some 110,000 clones, approximately 84% of them singletons. V was clipped by 4 bases and J by 2 bases, with 9 bases between them. This CDR3 region has 13 residues. Per germline, CDR1 SGHNT and CDR2 YYREEE (reference sequence). Participants had chemo-refractory metastatic non-small-cell lung cancer and were treated with focal radiation plus ipilimumab CTLA-4 blockade. Study observations and caveats: TCR clones of tumor origin grew in blood after radiotherapy plus ipilimumab. Together with interferon-beta, which increased in serum after radiation, early dynamic changes in blood T cell clones were reportedly the best predictors of response.

Concerning this clone: Antigen unknown.

This chain joins TRBV5-4 and TRBJ1-2; D call uncertain. The receptor comes from a human donor with non-small cell lung cancer who had a partial response to radiotherapy plus ipilimumab. The sample here was peripheral blood, taken from a patient treated with radiotherapy plus ipilimumab. This chain's CDR3 is CASSPDTNYGYTF. DNA of the CDR3: TGTGCCAGCAGCCCCGACACCAACTATGGCTACACCTTC.